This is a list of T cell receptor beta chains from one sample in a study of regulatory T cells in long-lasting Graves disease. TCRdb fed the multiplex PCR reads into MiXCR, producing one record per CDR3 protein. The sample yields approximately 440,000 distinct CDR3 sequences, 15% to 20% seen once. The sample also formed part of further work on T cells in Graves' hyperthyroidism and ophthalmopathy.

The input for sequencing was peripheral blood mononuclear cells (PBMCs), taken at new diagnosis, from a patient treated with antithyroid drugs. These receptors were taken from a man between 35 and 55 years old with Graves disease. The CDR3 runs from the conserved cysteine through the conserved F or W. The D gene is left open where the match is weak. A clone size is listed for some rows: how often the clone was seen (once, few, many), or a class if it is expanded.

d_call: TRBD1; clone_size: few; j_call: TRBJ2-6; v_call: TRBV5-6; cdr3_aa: CASSQPDRGPGANVLTF; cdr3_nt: TGTGCCAGCAGCCAACCCGACAGGGGGCCTGGGGCCAACGTCCTGACTTTC
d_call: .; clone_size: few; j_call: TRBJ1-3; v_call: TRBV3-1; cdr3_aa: CASRQNSGNTIYF; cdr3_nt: TGTGCCAGCAGGCAAAACTCTGGAAACACCATATATTTT
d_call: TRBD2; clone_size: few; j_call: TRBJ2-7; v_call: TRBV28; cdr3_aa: CASSPGTSGRVEQYF; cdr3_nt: TGTGCCAGCAGCCCTGGGACTAGCGGGAGAGTGGAGCAGTACTTC
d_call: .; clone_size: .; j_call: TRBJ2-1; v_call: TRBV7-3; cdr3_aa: CASSLTPTVSYNEQFF; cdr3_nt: TGTGCCAGCAGCTTAACACCAACCGTCTCCTACAATGAGCAGTTCTTC
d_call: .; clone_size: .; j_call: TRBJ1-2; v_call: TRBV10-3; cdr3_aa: CAISVEGSRLSMAHGYTF; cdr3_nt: TGTGCCATCAGTGTAGAGGGGTCGCGCCTTAGTATGGCTCATGGCTACACCTTC
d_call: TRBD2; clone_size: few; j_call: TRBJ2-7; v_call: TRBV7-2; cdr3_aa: CASSLVAGGDYEQYF; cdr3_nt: TGTGCCAGCAGCTTAGTGGCGGGAGGGGACTACGAGCAGTACTTC
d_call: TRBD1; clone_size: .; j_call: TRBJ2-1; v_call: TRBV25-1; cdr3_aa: CASSERGQGVHEQFF; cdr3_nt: TGTGCCAGCAGTGAGCGTGGACAGGGGGTACATGAGCAGTTCTTC
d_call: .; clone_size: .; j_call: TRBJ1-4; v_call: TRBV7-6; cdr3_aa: CASSESRATNEKLFF; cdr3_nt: TGTGCCAGCAGCGAAAGCCGGGCAACTAATGAAAAACTGTTTTTT
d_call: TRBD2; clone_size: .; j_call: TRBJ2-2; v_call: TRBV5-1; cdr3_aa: CASSLGGRATAGELFF; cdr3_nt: TGCGCCAGCAGCTTGGGCGGGAGGGCCACCGCCGGGGAGCTGTTTTTT
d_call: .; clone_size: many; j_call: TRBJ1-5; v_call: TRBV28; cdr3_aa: CASLSRSQPQHF; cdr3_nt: TGTGCCTCACTAAGTCGGAGTCAGCCCCAGCATTTT
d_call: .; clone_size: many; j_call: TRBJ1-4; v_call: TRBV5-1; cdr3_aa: CASSLSQNGEKLFF; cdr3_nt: TGCGCCAGCAGCCTGAGCCAGAACGGCGAAAAACTGTTTTTT
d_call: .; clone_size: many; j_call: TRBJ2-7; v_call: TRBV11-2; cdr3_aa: CASSFTRGSYEQYF; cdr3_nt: TGTGCCAGCAGCTTTACCAGGGGCTCCTACGAGCAGTACTTC
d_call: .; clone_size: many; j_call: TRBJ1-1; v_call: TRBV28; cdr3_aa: CASSLGAGPTEAFF; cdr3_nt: TGTGCCAGCAGTTTGGGGGCCGGACCGACTGAAGCTTTCTTT
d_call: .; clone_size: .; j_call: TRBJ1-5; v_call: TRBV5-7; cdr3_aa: CASSLAFSGVAKQPQHF; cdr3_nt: TGTGCCAGCAGCTTGGCCTTTTCGGGGGTGGCGAAACAGCCCCAGCATTTT
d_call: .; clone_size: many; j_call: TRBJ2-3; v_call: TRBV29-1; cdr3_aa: CSVDGSDGTDTQYF; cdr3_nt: TGCAGCGTTGATGGGTCGGATGGCACAGATACGCAGTATTTT
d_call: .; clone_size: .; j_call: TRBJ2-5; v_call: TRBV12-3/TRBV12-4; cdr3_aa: CASSLTRGGETQYF; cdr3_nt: TGTGCCAGCAGTTTAACCAGGGGCGGAGAGACCCAGTACTTC
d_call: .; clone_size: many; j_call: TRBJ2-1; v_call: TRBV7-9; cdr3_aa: CASSPGRRVYNEQFF; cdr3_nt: TGTGCCAGCAGCCCGGGTCGACGGGTGTACAATGAGCAGTTCTTC
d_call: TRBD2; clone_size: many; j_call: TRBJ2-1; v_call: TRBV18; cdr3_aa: CASSGSGTYNEQFF; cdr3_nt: TGTGCCAGCTCTGGCAGCGGGACCTACAATGAGCAGTTCTTC
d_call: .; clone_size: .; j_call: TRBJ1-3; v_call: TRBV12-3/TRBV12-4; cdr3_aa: CASTFLTTIYF; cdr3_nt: TGTGCCAGCACCTTTCTTACTACCATATATTTT
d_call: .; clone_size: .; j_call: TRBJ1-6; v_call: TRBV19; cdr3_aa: CASSAGGRVFDPLHF; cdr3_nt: TGTGCCAGTAGTGCCGGGGGCCGCGTATTTGATCCCCTCCACTTT
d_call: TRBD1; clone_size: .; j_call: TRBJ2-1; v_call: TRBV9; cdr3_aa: CASSVEQGLPYNEQFF; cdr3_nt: TGTGCCAGCAGCGTAGAACAGGGGCTACCCTACAATGAGCAGTTCTTC
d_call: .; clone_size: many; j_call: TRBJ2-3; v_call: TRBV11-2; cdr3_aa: CASSLDRTPSTDTQYF; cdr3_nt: TGTGCCAGCAGCTTAGACCGGACGCCTAGCACAGATACGCAGTATTTT
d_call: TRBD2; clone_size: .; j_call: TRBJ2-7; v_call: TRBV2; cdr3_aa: CASSEGLASHEQYF; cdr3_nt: TGTGCCAGCAGTGAAGGACTAGCGAGTCACGAGCAGTACTTC
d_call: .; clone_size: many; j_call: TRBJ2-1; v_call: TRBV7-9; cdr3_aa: CASRQAPEQFF; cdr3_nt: TGTGCCAGCAGGCAGGCCCCTGAGCAGTTCTTC
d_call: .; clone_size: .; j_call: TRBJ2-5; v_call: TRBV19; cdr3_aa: CASSTGRRETQYF; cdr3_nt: TGTGCCAGTAGTACAGGGAGGCGAGAGACCCAGTACTTC
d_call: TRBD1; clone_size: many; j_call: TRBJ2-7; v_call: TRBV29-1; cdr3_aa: CSVELGGAEQYF; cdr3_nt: TGCAGCGTTGAGTTAGGGGGCGCCGAGCAGTACTTC
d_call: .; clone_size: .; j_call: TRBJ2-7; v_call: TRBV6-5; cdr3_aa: CASSYNVGYEQYF; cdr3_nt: TGTGCCAGCAGTTACAATGTGGGGTACGAGCAGTACTTC
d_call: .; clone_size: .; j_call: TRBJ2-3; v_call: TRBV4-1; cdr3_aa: CASSQEEFGDSTDTQYF; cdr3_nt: TGCGCCAGCAGCCAAGAAGAGTTCGGGGACTCCACAGATACGCAGTATTTT
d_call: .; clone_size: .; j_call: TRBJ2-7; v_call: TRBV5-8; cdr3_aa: CASSLARNEQYF; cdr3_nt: TGTGCCAGCAGCCTGGCGAGGAACGAGCAGTACTTC
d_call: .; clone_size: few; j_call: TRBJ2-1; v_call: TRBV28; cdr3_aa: CASSQLGWAGGNERFF; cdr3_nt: .
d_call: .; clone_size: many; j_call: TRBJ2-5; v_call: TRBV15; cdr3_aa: CATSMGRQTQYF; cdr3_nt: TGTGCCACCAGCATGGGAAGGCAGACCCAGTACTTC
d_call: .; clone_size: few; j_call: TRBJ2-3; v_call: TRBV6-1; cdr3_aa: CASRAFFFMREADTQYF; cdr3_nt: TGTGCCAGCAGAGCTTTTTTCTTCATGAGGGAGGCAGATACGCAGTATTTT
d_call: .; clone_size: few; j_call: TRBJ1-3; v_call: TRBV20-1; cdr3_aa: CSAREISGDPGNTIYF; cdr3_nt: TGCAGTGCTAGAGAGATTTCAGGGGACCCTGGAAACACCATATATTTT
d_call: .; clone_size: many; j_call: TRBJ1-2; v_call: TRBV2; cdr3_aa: CASSGSLQVTYGYTF; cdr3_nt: TGTGCCAGCAGTGGGTCCTTGCAAGTCACCTATGGCTACACCTTC
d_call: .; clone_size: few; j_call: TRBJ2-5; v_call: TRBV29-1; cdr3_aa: CSDPGTQYF; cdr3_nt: TGCAGCGACCCCGGGACCCAGTACTTC
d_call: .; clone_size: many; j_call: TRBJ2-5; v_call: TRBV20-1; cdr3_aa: CSASGMETQYF; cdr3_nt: TGCAGTGCTAGCGGGATGGAGACCCAGTACTTC
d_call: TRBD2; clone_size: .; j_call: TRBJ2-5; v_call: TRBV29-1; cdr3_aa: CSVVGLAGGRETQYF; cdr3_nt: TGCAGCGTTGTAGGACTAGCGGGAGGTAGAGAGACCCAGTACTTC
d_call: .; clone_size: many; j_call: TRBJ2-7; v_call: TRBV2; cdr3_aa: CASSGGTDYEQYF; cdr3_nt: TGTGCCAGCAGTGGCGGGACAGACTACGAGCAGTACTTC
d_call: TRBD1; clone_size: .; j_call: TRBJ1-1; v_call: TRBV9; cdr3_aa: CASSADRDAEAFF; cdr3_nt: TGTGCCAGCAGCGCGGACAGGGACGCTGAAGCTTTCTTT
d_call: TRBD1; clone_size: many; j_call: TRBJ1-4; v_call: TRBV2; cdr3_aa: CASRNQGASNEKLFF; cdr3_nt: TGTGCCAGCAGGAACCAGGGGGCCTCTAATGAAAAACTGTTTTTT
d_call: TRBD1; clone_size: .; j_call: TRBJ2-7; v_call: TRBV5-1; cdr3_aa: CASSLATGGGYEQYF; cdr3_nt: TGCGCCAGCAGCTTGGCGACAGGGGGTGGGTACGAGCAGTACTTC
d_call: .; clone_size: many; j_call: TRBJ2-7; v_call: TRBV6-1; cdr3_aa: CASSEEGATYEQYF; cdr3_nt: TGTGCCAGCAGTGAAGAGGGAGCTACCTACGAGCAGTACTTC
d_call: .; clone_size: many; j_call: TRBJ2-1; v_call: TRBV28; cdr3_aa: CASGDNEQFF; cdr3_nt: TGTGCCAGCGGGGACAATGAGCAGTTCTTC
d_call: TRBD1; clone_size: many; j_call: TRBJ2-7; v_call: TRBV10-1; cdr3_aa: CASSSDRAEGYEQYF; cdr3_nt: TGCGCCAGCAGTTCTGACAGGGCGGAAGGCTACGAGCAGTACTTC
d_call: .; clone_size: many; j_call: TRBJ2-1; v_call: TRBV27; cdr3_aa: CASSLPTGEEFF; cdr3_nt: TGTGCCAGCAGTTTACCGACAGGAGAGGAGTTCTTC
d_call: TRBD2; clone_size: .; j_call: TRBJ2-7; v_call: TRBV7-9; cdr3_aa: CASSTRTSGKDEQYF; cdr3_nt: TGTGCCAGCAGCACCAGGACTAGCGGGAAAGACGAGCAGTACTTC
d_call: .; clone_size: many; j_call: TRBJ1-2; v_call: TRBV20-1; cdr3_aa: CSARQGRDYGYTF; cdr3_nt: TGCAGTGCTAGACAGGGCAGGGACTATGGCTACACCTTC
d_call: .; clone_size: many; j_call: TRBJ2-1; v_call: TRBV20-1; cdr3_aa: CSASVTRSYEQFF; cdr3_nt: TGCAGCGCTAGTGTGACTAGGTCGTATGAGCAGTTCTTC
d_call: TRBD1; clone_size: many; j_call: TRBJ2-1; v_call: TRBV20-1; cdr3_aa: CSADRAWGNEQFF; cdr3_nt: TGCAGTGCTGACAGGGCGTGGGGCAATGAGCAGTTCTTC
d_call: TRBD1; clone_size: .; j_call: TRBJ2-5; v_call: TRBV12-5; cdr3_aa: CASGLGDRGQETQYF; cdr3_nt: TGTGCTAGTGGTTTGGGGGACAGGGGGCAAGAGACCCAGTACTTC
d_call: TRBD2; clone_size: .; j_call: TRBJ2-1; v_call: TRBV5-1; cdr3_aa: CASSRGLGGGSEQFF; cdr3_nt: TGCGCCAGCAGCCGGGGACTAGGGGGAGGGAGTGAGCAGTTCTTC
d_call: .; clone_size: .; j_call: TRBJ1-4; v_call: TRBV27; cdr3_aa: CASSRGDQGEKLFF; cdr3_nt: TGTGCCAGCAGTCGCGGGGATCAAGGTGAAAAACTGTTTTTT
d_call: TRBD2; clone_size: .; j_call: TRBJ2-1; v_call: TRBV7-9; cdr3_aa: CASSKASGRGSSYNEQFF; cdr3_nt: TGTGCCAGCAGCAAGGCTAGCGGGAGGGGTAGCTCCTACAATGAGCAGTTCTTC
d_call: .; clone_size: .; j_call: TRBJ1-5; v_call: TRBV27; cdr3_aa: CASSLAAGAGQPQHF; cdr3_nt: TGTGCCAGCAGTTTAGCGGCAGGGGCGGGACAGCCCCAGCATTTT
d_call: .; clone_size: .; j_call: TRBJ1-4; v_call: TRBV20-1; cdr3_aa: CSAREGVSEKLFF; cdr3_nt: TGCAGTGCTAGAGAGGGGGTTAGTGAAAAACTGTTTTTT